By sample share, the clone carrying this T cell receptor (beta chain) is medium-sized. The data derive from a study of immune characterization of retroperitoneal liposarcoma. From the PCR reads, TCRdb called clonotypes with MiXCR, one entry per CDR3 protein. The data show about 10,000 distinct CDR3 sequences, roughly 26% seen once. This TCR derives from a female donor with retroperitoneal liposarcoma. Source material: tumor tissue.

CDR3 DNA: TGTGCCAGCCAGACAGGGTACACAGATACGCAGTATTTT. It is translated as CASQTGYTDTQYF. The V and J genes are TRBV7-8 and TRBJ2-3, with 7 bases lining up with TRBD1. V lost 8 bases and J lost 2; bases outside the gene matches: 4. The CDR3 runs 13 residues. Germline V CDR1 and CDR2: SGHVS, FQNEAQ. Full variable domain (remainder filled in from reference TRBV7-8 and TRBJ2-3): GAGVSQSPRYKVAKRGQDVALRCDPISGHVSLFWYQQALGQGPEFLTYFQNEAQLDKSGLPSDRFFAERPEGSVSTLKIQRTQQEDSAVYLCASQTGYTDTQYFGPGTRLTVL.